This T cell receptor (beta chain) emerged from a study of radiotherapy plus CTLA-4 blockade in lung cancer. For this clone: Antigen specificity is unknown.

Findings and limits, study-wide: Interferon-beta, together with early blood T cell clone dynamics, reportedly best predicted response.

Method: immunoSEQ multiplex PCR; TCRdb's copy keeps in-frame clones and lacks some. Here the sample spans 40,000 to 45,000 clones, 65% to 70% being singletons. The receptor's source is a human donor with non-small cell lung cancer who had a partial response to radiotherapy plus ipilimumab. The source was peripheral blood, collected from a patient treated with radiotherapy plus ipilimumab.

The CDR3 loop reads CASRGLAGGHNTQYF. The CDR3 DNA is TGTGCCAGCAGGGGACTAGCGGGAGGACACAATACGCAGTATTTT. The chain links TRBV6-5 to TRBJ2-3; 15 bases match TRBD2. V was clipped by 6 bases and J by 7 bases; unmatched bases: 5. Germline lookup yields CDR1 MNHEY and CDR2 SVGAGI. The CDR3 loop spans 15 amino acids.